These 2 T cell receptor beta chains came from one sample sequenced in a study of blood T cell repertoires in COVID-19. Here immunoSEQ multiplex PCR was the method, and the copy in TCRdb shows in-frame clones only, minus some. There are 75,000 to 95,000 clones in the sample; less than 85% occur only once, and 5.4% lies in the top ten. The sequenced material came from peripheral blood. These TCRs come from a woman over 75 with active or convalescent COVID-19.

The chain is built from TRBV18 and TRBJ1-1; unclear D gene. The CDR3 extends over 15 amino acids. Trimming cost V 3 bases and J 1 base, with 12 bases left between them. Looked up from germline, CDR1 is KGHSH and CDR2 is LQKENI. The CDR3, as DNA: TGTGCCAGCTCACCGGCCCCATCGGGGAACACTGAAGCTTTCTTT. Translation gives CASSPAPSGNTEAFF.

Only a few counts were recorded for this clone. The rearrangement joins TRBV5-1 to TRBJ2-3, with 10 bases aligning to TRBD1. This CDR3 is 17 amino acids long. J gave up 4 bases and V 0 bases, and 8 bases lay outside the gene matches. Germline assignment: CDR1 SGHRS and CDR2 YFSETQ. The DNA of the CDR3 is TGCGCCAGCAGCTTGGGGTCCGGGACAGGGGTAGCAGATACGCAGTATTTT. It is translated as CASSLGSGTGVADTQYF.